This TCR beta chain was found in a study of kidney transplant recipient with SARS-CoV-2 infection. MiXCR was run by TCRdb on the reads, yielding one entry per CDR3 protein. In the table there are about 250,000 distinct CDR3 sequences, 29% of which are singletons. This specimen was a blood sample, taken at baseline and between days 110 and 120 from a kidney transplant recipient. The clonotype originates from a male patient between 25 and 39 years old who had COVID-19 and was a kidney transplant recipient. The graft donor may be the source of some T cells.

CDR3 coding DNA: TGTGCCAGCAGCATTATGACTAAGGCTGGAAAGACCTATGGCTACACCTTC. Translated, it gives CASSIMTKAGKTYGYTF. This chain connects TRBV11-1 to TRBJ1-2; D gene ambiguous. There are 17 residues in the CDR3. The V end lost 5 bases, the J end lost 4 bases, and 23 bases lay between the germline ends. Germline CDR1 and CDR2: SGHAT and FQDESV (reference sequence).